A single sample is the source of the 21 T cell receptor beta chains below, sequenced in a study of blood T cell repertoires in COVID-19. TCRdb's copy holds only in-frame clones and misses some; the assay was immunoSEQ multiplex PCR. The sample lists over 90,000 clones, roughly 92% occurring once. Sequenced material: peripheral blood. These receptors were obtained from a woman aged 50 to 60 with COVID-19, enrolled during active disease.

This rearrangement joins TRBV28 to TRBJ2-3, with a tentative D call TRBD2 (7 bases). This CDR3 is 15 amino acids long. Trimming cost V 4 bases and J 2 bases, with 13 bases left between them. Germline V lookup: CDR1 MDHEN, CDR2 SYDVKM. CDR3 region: CASSSGGRLTDTQYF. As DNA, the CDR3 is TGTGCCAGCAGTTCGGGGGGCCGACTCACAGATACGCAGTATTTT. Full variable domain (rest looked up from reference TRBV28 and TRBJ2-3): DVKVTQSSRYLVKRTGEKVFLECVQDMDHENMFWYRQDPGLGLRLIYFSYDVKMKEKGDIPEGYSVSREKKERFSLILESASTNQTSMYLCASSSGGRLTDTQYFGPGTRLTVL.

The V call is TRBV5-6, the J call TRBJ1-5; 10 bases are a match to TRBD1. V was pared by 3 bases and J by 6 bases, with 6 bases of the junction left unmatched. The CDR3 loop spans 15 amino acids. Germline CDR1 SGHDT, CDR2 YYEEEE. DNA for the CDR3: TGTGCCAGCAGCTCGGGACAGGGGACACGTCAGCCCCAGCATTTT. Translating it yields CASSSGQGTRQPQHF.

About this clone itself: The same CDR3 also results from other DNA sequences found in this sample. Here the CDR3 DNA reads TGTGCCAGTAGTCTGGATCCAACAGGGGATCAGCCCCAGCATTTT. This gives the protein CASSLDPTGDQPQHF. V and J are TRBV19 and TRBJ1-5; 7 bases are shared with TRBD1. The trim removed 5 bases at V and 5 bases at J, leaving 9 bases unmatched. The CDR3 is 15 amino acids. From germline, CDR1 is LNHDA and CDR2 SQIVND (reference sequence).

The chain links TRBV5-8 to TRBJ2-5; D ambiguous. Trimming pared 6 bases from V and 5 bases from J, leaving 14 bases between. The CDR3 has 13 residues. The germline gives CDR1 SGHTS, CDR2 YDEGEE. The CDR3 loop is CASTNVAVETQYF. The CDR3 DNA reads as TGTGCCAGCACCAACGTGGCAGTCGAGACCCAGTACTTC.

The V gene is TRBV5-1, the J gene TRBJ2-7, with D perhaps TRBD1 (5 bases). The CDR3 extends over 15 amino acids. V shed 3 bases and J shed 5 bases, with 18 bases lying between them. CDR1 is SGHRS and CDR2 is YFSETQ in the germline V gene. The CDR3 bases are TGCGCCAGCAGCTCTACAGGTACTGGTTGGGACGAGCAGTACTTC. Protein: CASSSTGTGWDEQYF.

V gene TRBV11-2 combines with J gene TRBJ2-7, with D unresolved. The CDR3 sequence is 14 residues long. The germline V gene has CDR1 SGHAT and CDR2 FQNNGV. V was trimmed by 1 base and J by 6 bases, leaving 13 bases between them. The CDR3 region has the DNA TGTGCCAGCAGCTTAGGACTGACCCTAGGCGAGCAGTACTTC. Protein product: CASSLGLTLGEQYF.

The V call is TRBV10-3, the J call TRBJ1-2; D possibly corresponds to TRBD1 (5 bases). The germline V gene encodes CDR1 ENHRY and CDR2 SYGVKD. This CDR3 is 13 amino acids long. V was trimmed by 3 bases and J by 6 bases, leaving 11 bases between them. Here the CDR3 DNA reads TGTGCCATCAGTGAAACAGGAATCGATGGCTACACCTTC. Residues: CAISETGIDGYTF.

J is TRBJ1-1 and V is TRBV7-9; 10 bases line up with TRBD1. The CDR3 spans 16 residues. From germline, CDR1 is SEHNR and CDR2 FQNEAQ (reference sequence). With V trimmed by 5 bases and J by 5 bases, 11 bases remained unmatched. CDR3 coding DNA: TGTGCCAGCAGCCCCCGGGGGACAGGGGAGGGGACTGAAGCTTTCTTT. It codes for CASSPRGTGEGTEAFF.

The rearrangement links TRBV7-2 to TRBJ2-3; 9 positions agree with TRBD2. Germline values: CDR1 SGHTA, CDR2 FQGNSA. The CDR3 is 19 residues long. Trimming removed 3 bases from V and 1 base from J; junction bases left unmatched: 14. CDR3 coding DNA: TGTGCCAGCAGCTTTCCCTCTAGCGGGACGCTAGGGGGCACAGATACGCAGTATTTT. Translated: CASSFPSSGTLGGTDTQYF.

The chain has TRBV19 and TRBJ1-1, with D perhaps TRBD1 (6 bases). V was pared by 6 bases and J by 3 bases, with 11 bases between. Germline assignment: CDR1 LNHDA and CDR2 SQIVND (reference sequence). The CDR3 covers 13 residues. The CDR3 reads CASRPQGYTEAFF. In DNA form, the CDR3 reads TGTGCCAGTAGACCCCAGGGGTACACTGAAGCTTTCTTT.

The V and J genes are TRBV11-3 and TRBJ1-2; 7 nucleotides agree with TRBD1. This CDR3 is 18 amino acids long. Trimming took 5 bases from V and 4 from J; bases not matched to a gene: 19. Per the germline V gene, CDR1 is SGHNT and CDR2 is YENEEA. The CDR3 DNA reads TGTGCCAGCAGCGGAAGTCCCCTTGGGACAGATAAGGTCTATGGCTACACCTTC. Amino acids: CASSGSPLGTDKVYGYTF.

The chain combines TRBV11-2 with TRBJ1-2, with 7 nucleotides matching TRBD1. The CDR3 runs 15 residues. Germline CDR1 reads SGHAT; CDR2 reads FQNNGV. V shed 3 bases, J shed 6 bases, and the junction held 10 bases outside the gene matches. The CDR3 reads CASSFLTGQGNGYTF. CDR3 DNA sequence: TGTGCCAGCAGCTTCCTGACAGGGCAGGGTAATGGCTACACCTTC.

The CDR3 reads CASSVGTTPGHEQYF. The CDR3 DNA reads as TGTGCCAGCAGCGTAGGAACCACCCCTGGCCACGAGCAGTACTTC. The chain couples TRBV9 to TRBJ2-7; D gene unclear. This CDR3 comprises 15 residues. CDR1 SGDLS and CDR2 YYNGEE come from the germline V gene. Trimming shortened V by 0 bases and J by 5 bases, and 15 bases separated the two germline ends.

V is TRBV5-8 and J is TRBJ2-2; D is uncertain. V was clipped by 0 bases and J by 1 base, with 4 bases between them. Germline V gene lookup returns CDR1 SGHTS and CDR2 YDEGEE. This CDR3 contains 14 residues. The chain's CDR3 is CASSLGRNTGELFF. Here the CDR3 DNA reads TGTGCCAGCAGCTTGGGTAGGAACACCGGGGAGCTGTTTTTT.

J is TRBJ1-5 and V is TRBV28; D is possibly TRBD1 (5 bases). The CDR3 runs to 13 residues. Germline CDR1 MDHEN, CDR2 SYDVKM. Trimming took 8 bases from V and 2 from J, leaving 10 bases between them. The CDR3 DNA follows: TGTGCCAGCTTTACGGGGGGCAATCAGCCCCAGCATTTT. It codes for CASFTGGNQPQHF.

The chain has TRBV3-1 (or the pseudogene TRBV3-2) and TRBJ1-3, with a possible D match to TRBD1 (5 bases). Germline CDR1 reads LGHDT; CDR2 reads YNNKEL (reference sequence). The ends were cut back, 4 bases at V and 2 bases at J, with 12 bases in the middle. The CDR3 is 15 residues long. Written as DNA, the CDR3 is TGTGCCAGCAGCCCCTCGAAAGGGGCTGGAAACACCATATATTTT. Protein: CASSPSKGAGNTIYF.

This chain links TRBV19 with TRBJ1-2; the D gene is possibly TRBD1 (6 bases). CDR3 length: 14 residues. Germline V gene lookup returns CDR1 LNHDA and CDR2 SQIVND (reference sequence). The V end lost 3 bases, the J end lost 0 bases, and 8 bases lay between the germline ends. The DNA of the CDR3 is TGTGCCAGTAGTATCAGGGGCTCTAACTATGGCTACACCTTC. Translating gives CASSIRGSNYGYTF.

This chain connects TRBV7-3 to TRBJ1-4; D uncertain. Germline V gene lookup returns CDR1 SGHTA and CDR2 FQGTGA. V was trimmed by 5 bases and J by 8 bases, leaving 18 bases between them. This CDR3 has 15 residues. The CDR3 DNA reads TGTGCCAGCAGCCTCGACGGATCTAACGGGGAAAAACTGTTTTTT. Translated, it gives CASSLDGSNGEKLFF.

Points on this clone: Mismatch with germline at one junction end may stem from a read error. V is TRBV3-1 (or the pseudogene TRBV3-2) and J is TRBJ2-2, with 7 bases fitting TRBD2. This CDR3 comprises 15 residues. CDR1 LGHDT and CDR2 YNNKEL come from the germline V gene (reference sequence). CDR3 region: CASSPPRTTWGGAVF. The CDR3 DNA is TGTGCCAGCAGCCCCCCTAGGACTACCTGGGGGGGAGCTGTTTTT.

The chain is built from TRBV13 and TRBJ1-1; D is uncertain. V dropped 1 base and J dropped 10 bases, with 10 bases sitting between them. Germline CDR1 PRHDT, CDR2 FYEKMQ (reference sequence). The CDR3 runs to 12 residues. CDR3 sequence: CASSLETGGAFF. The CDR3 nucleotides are TGTGCCAGCAGCTTAGAGACGGGTGGAGCTTTCTTT.

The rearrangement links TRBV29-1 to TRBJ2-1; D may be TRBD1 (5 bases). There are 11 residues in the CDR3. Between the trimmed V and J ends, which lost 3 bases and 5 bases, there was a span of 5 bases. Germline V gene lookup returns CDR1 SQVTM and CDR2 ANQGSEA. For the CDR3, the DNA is TGCAGCGTTGAGACAGACAATGAGCAGTTCTTC. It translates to CSVETDNEQFF.